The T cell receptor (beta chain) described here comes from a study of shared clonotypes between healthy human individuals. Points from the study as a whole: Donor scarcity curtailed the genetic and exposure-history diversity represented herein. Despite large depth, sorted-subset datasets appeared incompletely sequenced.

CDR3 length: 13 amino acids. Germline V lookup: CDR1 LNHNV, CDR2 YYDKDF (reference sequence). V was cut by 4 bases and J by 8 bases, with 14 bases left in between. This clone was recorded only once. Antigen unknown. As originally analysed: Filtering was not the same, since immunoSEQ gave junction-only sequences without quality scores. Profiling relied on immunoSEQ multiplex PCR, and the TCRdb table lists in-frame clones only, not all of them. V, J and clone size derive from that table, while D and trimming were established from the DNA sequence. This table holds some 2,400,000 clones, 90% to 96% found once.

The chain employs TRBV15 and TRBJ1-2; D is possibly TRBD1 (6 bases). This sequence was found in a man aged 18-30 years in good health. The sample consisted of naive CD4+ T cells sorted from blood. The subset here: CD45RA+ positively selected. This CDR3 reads CATSIDFGGGYTF. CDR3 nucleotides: TGTGCCACCAGCATCGACTTTGGGGGCGGCTACACCTTC. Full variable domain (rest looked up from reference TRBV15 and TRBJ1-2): DAMVIQNPRYQVTQFGKPVTLSCSQTLNHNVMYWYQQKSSQAPKLLFHYYDKDFNNEADTPDNFQSRRPNTSFCFLDIRSPGLGDTAMYLCATSIDFGGGYTFGSGTRLTVV.